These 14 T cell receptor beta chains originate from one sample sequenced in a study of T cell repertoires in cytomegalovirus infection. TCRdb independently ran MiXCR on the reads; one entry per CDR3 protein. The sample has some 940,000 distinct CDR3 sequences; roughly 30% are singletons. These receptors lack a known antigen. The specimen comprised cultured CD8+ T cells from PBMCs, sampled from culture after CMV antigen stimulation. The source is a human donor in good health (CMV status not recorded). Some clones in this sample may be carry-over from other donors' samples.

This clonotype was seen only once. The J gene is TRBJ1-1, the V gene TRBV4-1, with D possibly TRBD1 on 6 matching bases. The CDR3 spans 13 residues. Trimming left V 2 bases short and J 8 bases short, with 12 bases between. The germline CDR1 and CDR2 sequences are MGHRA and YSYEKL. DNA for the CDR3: TGCGCCAGCAGCCAAAAACAGGGAGGGGAAGCTTTCTTT. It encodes CASSQKQGGEAFF.

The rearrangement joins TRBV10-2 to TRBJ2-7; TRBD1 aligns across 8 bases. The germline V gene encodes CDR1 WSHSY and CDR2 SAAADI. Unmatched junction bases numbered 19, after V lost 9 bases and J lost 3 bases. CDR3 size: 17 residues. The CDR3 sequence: CASLGVVAPDRVYEQYF. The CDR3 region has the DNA TGCGCCAGTCTGGGGGTGGTAGCGCCGGACAGGGTCTACGAGCAGTACTTC.

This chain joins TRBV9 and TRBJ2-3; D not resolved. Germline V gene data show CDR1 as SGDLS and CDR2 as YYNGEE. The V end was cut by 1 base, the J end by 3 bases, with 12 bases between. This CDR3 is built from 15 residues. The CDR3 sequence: CASSVSRALTDTQYF. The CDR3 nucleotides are TGTGCCAGCAGCGTATCGAGAGCCTTAACAGATACGCAGTATTTT.

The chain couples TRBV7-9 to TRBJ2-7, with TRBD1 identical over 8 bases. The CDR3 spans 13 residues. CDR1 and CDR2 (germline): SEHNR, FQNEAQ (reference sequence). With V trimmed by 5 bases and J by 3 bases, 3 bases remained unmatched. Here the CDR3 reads CASSPGGVYEQYV. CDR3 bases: TGTGCCAGCAGCCCAGGGGGCGTCTACGAGCAGTACGTC.

The CDR3 reads CACLEGTGELFF. CDR3 DNA: TGTGCCTGCTTGGAGGGCACCGGGGAGCTGTTTTTT. The rearrangement uses TRBV19 and TRBJ2-2; D might be TRBD2 (6 bases). The CDR3 consists of 12 residues. V gave up 11 bases and J gave up 4 bases, with 11 bases separating them. The germline CDR1 and CDR2 sequences are LNHDA and SQIVND (reference sequence).

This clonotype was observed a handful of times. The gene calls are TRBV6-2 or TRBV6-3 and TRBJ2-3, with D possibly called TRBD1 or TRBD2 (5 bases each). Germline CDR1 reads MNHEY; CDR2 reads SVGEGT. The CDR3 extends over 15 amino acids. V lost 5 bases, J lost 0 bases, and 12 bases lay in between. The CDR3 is CASSIGATSTDTQYF. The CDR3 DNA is TGTGCCAGCAGTATCGGGGCAACTAGCACAGATACGCAGTATTTT.

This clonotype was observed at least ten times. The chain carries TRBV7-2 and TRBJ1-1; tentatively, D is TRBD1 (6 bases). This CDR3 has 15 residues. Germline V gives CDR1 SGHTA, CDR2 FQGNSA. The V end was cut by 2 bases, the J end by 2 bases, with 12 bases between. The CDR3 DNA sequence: TGTGCCAGCAGCTTAAGTACAGGGATTAACACTGAAGCTTTCTTT. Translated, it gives CASSLSTGINTEAFF.

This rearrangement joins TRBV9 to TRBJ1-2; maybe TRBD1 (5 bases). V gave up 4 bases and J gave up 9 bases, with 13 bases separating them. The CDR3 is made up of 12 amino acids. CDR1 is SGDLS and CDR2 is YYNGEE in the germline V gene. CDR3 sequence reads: CASSPSGARYTF. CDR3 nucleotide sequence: TGTGCCAGCAGCCCCTCTGGGGCACGCTACACCTTC.

The CDR3 bases are TGTGCCAGCAGTGAGTGGGGAGCCGGCTCGGGGACCCAGTACTTC. This encodes CASSEWGAGSGTQYF. The V call is TRBV6-1, the J call TRBJ2-5; tentative D call: TRBD2 (5 bases). From germline, CDR1 is MNHNS and CDR2 SASEGT. V was clipped by 3 bases and J by 7 bases, with 18 bases between them. The CDR3 contains 15 residues.

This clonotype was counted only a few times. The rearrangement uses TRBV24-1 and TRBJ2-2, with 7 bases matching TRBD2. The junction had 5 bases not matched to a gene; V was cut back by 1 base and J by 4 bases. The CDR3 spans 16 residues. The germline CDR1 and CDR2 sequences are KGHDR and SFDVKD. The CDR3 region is CATSDFTGGSTGELFF. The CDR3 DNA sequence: TGTGCCACCAGTGATTTTACCGGGGGGAGCACCGGGGAGCTGTTTTTT.

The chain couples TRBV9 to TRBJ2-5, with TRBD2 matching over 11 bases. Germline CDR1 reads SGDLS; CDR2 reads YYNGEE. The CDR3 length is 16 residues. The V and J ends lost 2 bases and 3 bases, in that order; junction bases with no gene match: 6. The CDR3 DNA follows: TGTGCCAGCAGCGTGAGAGTAGCGGGGGGGAAAGAGACCCAGTACTTC. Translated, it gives CASSVRVAGGKETQYF.

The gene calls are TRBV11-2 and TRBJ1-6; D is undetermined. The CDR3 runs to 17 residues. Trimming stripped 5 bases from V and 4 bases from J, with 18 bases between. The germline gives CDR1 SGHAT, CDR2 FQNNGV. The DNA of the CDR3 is TGTGCCAGCAGCGGCCGGGCCTCGAGGGAATATAATTCACCCCTCCACTTT. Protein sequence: CASSGRASREYNSPLHF.

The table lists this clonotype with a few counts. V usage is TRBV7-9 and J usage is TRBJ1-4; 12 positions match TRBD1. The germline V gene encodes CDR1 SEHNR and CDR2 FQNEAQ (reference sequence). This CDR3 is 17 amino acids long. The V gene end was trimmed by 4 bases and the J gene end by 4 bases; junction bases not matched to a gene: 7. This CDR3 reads CASSSGTGGASNEKLFF. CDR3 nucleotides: TGTGCCAGCAGCTCCGGGACAGGGGGCGCAAGTAATGAAAAACTGTTTTTT.

The CDR3 nucleotides are TGTGCCAGCAGCTTAGGACAGGGGGCCCTCTATGGCTACACCTTC. As protein: CASSLGQGALYGYTF. The J gene is TRBJ1-2, the V gene TRBV7-9; TRBD1 aligns across 10 bases. The CDR3 has 15 residues. With V trimmed by 1 base and J by 4 bases, 3 bases remained unmatched. Per the germline V gene, CDR1 is SEHNR and CDR2 is FQNEAQ (reference sequence).